These 32 T cell receptor beta chains were all obtained from the same sample, sequenced in a study of blood T cells in healthy people across ages. Primers used in a second PCR of roughly 7 to 11 cycles were a sample-barcoded 5' primer and a J-beta primer mix. One entry per CDR3 protein, called by TCRdb with MiXCR from the 5' RACE reads. The top ten hold approximately 17% of the sample, which has approximately 1,100,000 distinct CDR3 sequences, under 45% seen once. The sample taken for sequencing was blood. Receptors originate from a woman aged 60-70 years in good health.

The chain uses TRBV5-1 and TRBJ2-7, with TRBD2 matching over 9 bases. Germline V gene data show CDR1 as SGHRS and CDR2 as YFSETQ. The CDR3 totals 17 residues. Trimming cost V 2 bases and J 0 bases; bases outside gene matches: 9. CDR3 coding DNA: TGCGCCAGCAGCTTTCTTCTTAGCGGGAGTAGCTCCTACGAGCAGTACTTC. This codes for CASSFLLSGSSSYEQYF.

The J gene is TRBJ1-2, the V gene TRBV6-4, with TRBD1 as a possible D gene (5 bases). This CDR3 spans 14 amino acids. Trimming removed 5 bases at V and 1 base at J, with 11 bases between. CDR1 is MRHNA and CDR2 is SNTAGT in the germline V gene. CDR3 in amino acids: CASSLRVFNYGYTF. CDR3 sequence (DNA): TGTGCCAGCAGTCTCAGGGTATTTAACTATGGCTACACCTTC.

In its sample, this clonotype was seen a few times. The junction differs from germline at one of its ends, possibly a read error. J is TRBJ2-1 and V is TRBV27; 9 bases are shared with TRBD2. Germline CDR1 MNHEY, CDR2 SMNVEV (reference sequence). This CDR3 region has 15 residues. The CDR3 bases are TGCGCTACTACTAGGGCGACTAGCGGCTACAATGAGCAGTTCTTC. Protein: CATTRATSGYNEQFF.

This clonotype was detected a few times. The V and J genes are TRBV2 and TRBJ2-1, with 10 bases aligning to TRBD2. CDR1 and CDR2 from the germline V gene are SNHLY and FYNNEI. There are 16 residues in the CDR3. The J segment lost 3 bases and the V segment lost 6 bases, leaving 8 bases of the junction unmatched. The CDR3 nucleotides read TGTGCCAGCAGACCCATAGCGGGAGGAGTCTACAATGAGCAGTTCTTC. As protein: CASRPIAGGVYNEQFF.

This clonotype showed up just a few times. The chain combines TRBV14 with TRBJ2-1, with 7 bases identical to TRBD2. The CDR3 contains 17 residues. Germline V gene sequence: CDR1 SGHDN, CDR2 FVKESK. Losses at the gene ends were 0 bases for V and 9 bases for J; bases not matched to a gene: 14. CDR3 protein: CASSQDFGGRSVGEQFF. The CDR3 DNA reads TGTGCCAGCAGCCAAGATTTTGGCGGGAGATCGGTAGGTGAGCAGTTCTTC.

This clonotype was observed a handful of times. This chain uses TRBV20-1 with TRBJ2-6, with D tentatively TRBD1 (5 bases). Trimming shortened V by 4 bases and J by 0 bases, and 16 bases separated the two germline ends. The CDR3 covers 17 residues. The germline V gene has CDR1 DFQATT and CDR2 SNEGSKA (reference sequence). CDR3 sequence reads: CSAKTAIRPSGANVLTF. In nucleotides, the CDR3 is TGCAGTGCTAAGACAGCGATTAGACCCTCTGGGGCCAACGTCCTGACTTTC.

In this sample, this clonotype turned up a few times. This chain connects TRBV27 to TRBJ2-4; D unresolved. The end of the DNA is better explained by TRBJ2-7, so the J call may be wrong. The V gene's germline CDR1 is MNHEY and CDR2 SMNVEV (reference sequence). CDR3 length equals 14 residues. CDR3 in DNA: TGTGCCAGCAGCCGCGCCGGGTCCCACTACGAGCAGTACTTC. It specifies CASSRAGSHYEQYF.

J is TRBJ1-5 and V is TRBV27; 7 bases map to TRBD1. Germline V CDR1 and CDR2: MNHEY, SMNVEV (reference sequence). Unmatched junction bases numbered 7, after V lost 4 bases and J lost 7 bases. This CDR3 has 14 residues. CDR3 residues: CASSSTGFTQPQHF. The CDR3 DNA reads TGTGCCAGCAGTTCGACAGGGTTCACGCAGCCCCAGCATTTT.

The chain recombines TRBV6-5 with TRBJ2-6; 9 bases fit TRBD1. V lost 2 bases to trimming and J lost 4 bases; unmatched junction nucleotides: 6. Germline assignment: CDR1 MNHEY and CDR2 SVGAGI. This CDR3 spans 17 amino acids. The CDR3 nucleotides are TGTGCCAGCAGTTACCGGGACAGGGTAGGGGGGGCCAACGTCCTGACTTTC. As protein: CASSYRDRVGGANVLTF.

The chain carries TRBV4-1 and TRBJ2-7; 7 nucleotides agree with TRBD1. This CDR3 has 14 amino acids. With 1 base clipped from V and 3 bases from J, the junction kept 3 bases outside the gene matches. Germline V lookup: CDR1 MGHRA, CDR2 YSYEKL. The CDR3 region has the DNA TGCGCCAGCAGCCAAGTGGGACAGAACTACGAGCAGTACTTC. Its protein is CASSQVGQNYEQYF.

The chain's CDR3 is CASSESQGTGQETQYF. The CDR3 DNA sequence: TGTGCCAGCAGTGAATCTCAAGGGACAGGCCAAGAGACCCAGTACTTC. The chain uses TRBV25-1 and TRBJ2-5, with 8 bases that match TRBD1. The CDR3 totals 16 residues. Germline loops: CDR1 MGHDK, CDR2 SYGVNS. V lost 1 base and J lost 1; bases outside the gene matches: 5. Supplemented by reference TRBV25-1 and TRBJ2-5, the full variable domain reads EADIYQTPRYLVIGTGKKITLECSQTMGHDKMYWYQQDPGMELHLIHYSYGVNSTEKGDLSSESTVSRIRTEHFPLTLESARPSHTSQYLCASSESQGTGQETQYFGPGTRLLVL.

This chain joins TRBV5-1 and TRBJ2-7; TRBD1 is a possible D gene (6 bases). Germline V gene lookup returns CDR1 SGHRS and CDR2 YFSETQ. Trimming stripped 1 base from V and 5 bases from J, with 13 bases between. CDR3 length equals 14 residues. The CDR3 sequence: CASSLHRASDEQYF. As DNA, the CDR3 is TGCGCCAGCAGCTTGCACAGGGCGAGCGACGAGCAGTACTTC.

The chain combines TRBV5-1 with TRBJ2-7, with 7 bases that match TRBD2. CDR3 length: 15 amino acids. Germline V gives CDR1 SGHRS, CDR2 YFSETQ. Germline trimming cut 5 bases from V and 4 bases from J; bases unmatched to any gene: 12. CDR3 protein: CASRTASGEWYEQYF. CDR3 coding DNA: TGCGCCAGCAGAACGGCTAGCGGTGAGTGGTACGAGCAGTACTTC.

This clonotype was seen a handful of times. The chain links TRBV27 to TRBJ1-2, with a tentative D call TRBD1 (6 bases). CDR3 length: 13 amino acids. CDR1 and CDR2 from the germline V gene are MNHEY and SMNVEV (reference sequence). V was pared by 4 bases and J by 3 bases, with 9 bases between. CDR3 residues: CASSSGTYYGYTF. The DNA of the CDR3 is TGTGCCAGCAGTTCGGGGACATACTATGGCTACACCTTC.

This clonotype was seen repeatedly, ten times or more. The V call is TRBV25-1, the J call TRBJ2-7; 14 nucleotides agree with TRBD2. The trim removed 6 bases at V and 5 bases at J, leaving 6 bases unmatched. CDR3 length: 15 amino acids. Germline V gene lookup returns CDR1 MGHDK and CDR2 SYGVNS. In DNA, the CDR3 is TGTGCCAGCAGGGCCGGGACTAGCGGGAGCCACGAGCAGTACTTC. Protein product: CASRAGTSGSHEQYF.

The V and J genes are TRBV20-1 and TRBJ1-3, with 7 bases that match TRBD1. CDR1 is DFQATT, CDR2 SNEGSKA, per germline (reference sequence). V lost 0 bases and J lost 0; bases outside the gene matches: 20. This CDR3 contains 21 residues. CDR3 sequence: CSARDKMATQGGTLSGNTIYF. In DNA form, the CDR3 reads TGCAGTGCTAGAGATAAGATGGCCACACAAGGGGGCACACTCTCTGGAAACACCATATATTTT.

J is TRBJ2-5 and V is TRBV5-1, with TRBD2 identical over 8 bases. Trimming at V came to 6 bases and at J to 5 bases, leaving 12 bases not matched to a gene. Germline values: CDR1 SGHRS, CDR2 YFSETQ. The CDR3 covers 15 residues. CDR3 in amino acids: CASNRDERESETQYF. The CDR3, as DNA: TGCGCCAGCAACAGGGACGAGCGGGAGTCGGAGACCCAGTACTTC.

This clonotype has a handful of counts. The rearrangement uses TRBV20-1 and TRBJ2-7; 8 positions match TRBD2. V lost 3 bases, J lost 0 bases, and 7 bases stayed unmatched. Germline-derived CDR1 and CDR2 are DFQATT and SNEGSKA (reference sequence). The CDR3 totals 15 residues. CDR3 protein: CSASGTRSISYEQYF. The CDR3 region has the DNA TGCAGTGCTAGCGGGACTAGGTCTATCTCCTACGAGCAGTACTTC.

On this clonotype: A much larger clonotype is one base distant, so this may be a read error. This chain connects TRBV29-1 to TRBJ2-6, with D perhaps matching TRBD1 (5 bases). CDR3 length: 16 residues. Germline V CDR1 and CDR2: SQVTM, ANQGSEA. This CDR3 reads CSVEDRSRSGADVLTF. As DNA, the CDR3 is TGCAGCGTTGAAGACAGGTCCCGCTCTGGGGCCGACGTCCTGACTTTC.

This chain joins TRBV5-1 and TRBJ2-7; 8 nucleotides line up with TRBD2. The assigned J gene may be wrong: the sequence end matches TRBJ2-1 better. There are 16 residues in the CDR3. Germline CDR1 SGHRS, CDR2 YFSETQ. CDR3 sequence: CASSLALTGGPNEQFF. CDR3 DNA: TGCGCCAGCAGCTTGGCGCTAACGGGAGGGCCCAATGAGCAGTTCTTC.

Points on this clonotype: This may come from a read error, since a much larger clone is one base off. The V call is TRBV4-2, the J call TRBJ1-2, with a weak D call TRBD1 (5 bases). The CDR3 loop spans 14 amino acids. Per germline, CDR1 LGHNA and CDR2 YNFKEQ. V was cut by 2 bases and J by 4 bases, with 11 bases left in between. CDR3 DNA sequence: TGTGCCAGCAGCCAAACCGGGACCATCTATGGCTACACCTTC. This translates into CASSQTGTIYGYTF.

J is TRBJ2-7 and V is TRBV5-6; D might be TRBD1 (6 bases). CDR1 SGHDT and CDR2 YYEEEE come from the germline V gene. Trimming cost V 2 bases and J 3 bases, with 12 bases left between them. There are 14 residues in the CDR3. CDR3 residues: CASSFPGQLYEQYF. The CDR3 nucleotides read TGTGCCAGCAGCTTTCCGGGACAACTCTACGAGCAGTACTTC.

The chain joins TRBV6-5 to TRBJ1-5, with TRBD1 identical over 7 bases. V shed 6 bases and J 5 bases; nucleotides not matched to a gene: 4. The CDR3 covers 13 residues. Looked up from germline, CDR1 is MNHEY and CDR2 is SVGAGI. The CDR3 DNA reads TGTGCCAGCAGACCTACAGGGGATCAGCCCCAGCATTTT. It yields the protein CASRPTGDQPQHF.

A note on this clonotype: One junction end does not reproduce the germline sequence, and a read error may be involved. The chain has TRBV10-2 and TRBJ2-1, with 8 bases aligning to TRBD2. The germline gives CDR1 WSHSY, CDR2 SAAADI. CDR3 length equals 13 residues. The CDR3 spells CASRTSYYNEQFF. For the CDR3, the DNA is TGTGCCAGCCGGACTAGCTACTACAATGAGCAGTTCTTC.

This chain links TRBV9 with TRBJ2-1; a weak D match, TRBD2 (6 bases). Trimming pared 0 bases from V and 7 bases from J, leaving 17 bases between. The CDR3 extends over 16 amino acids. The germline V gene has CDR1 SGDLS and CDR2 YYNGEE. In DNA form, the CDR3 reads TGTGCCAGCAGCGTAGGTCTCCCTGGAGGAGGGAATGAGCAGTTCTTC. It translates to CASSVGLPGGGNEQFF.

The V call is TRBV3-1, the J call TRBJ2-4, with 9 bases that match TRBD1. TRBJ2-7 matches the DNA end more closely, so the J call is doubtful. The CDR3 loop spans 15 amino acids. Germline V gene data show CDR1 as LGHDT and CDR2 as YNNKEL (reference sequence). CDR3: CASSRGTGSTYEQYF. The DNA of the CDR3 is TGTGCCAGCAGCCGTGGGACAGGGTCGACCTACGAGCAGTACTTC.

This clonotype has just a few counts. The chain has TRBV6-1 and TRBJ2-3; D call uncertain. Germline-derived CDR1 and CDR2 are MNHNS and SASEGT. Trimming took 4 bases from V and 2 from J, leaving 13 bases between them. The CDR3 has 15 residues. CDR3 protein: CASSGASFLTDTQYF. DNA for the CDR3: TGTGCCAGCAGTGGGGCCTCCTTCCTCACAGATACGCAGTATTTT.

The chain combines TRBV27 with TRBJ2-1; no definite D call. CDR3 size: 12 residues. The germline V gene encodes CDR1 MNHEY and CDR2 SMNVEV (reference sequence). Trimming pared 2 bases from V and 9 bases from J, leaving 8 bases between. The CDR3 loop reads CASSLIGFEQFF. The CDR3, as DNA: TGTGCCAGCAGTTTAATTGGGTTTGAGCAGTTCTTC.

The chain has TRBV28 and TRBJ1-5; maybe TRBD1 (6 bases). Germline values: CDR1 MDHEN, CDR2 SYDVKM. The V gene lost 4 bases and the J gene lost 5 bases, with 9 bases spanning the gap. The CDR3 loop spans 13 amino acids. CDR3 loop: CASSSPGDQPQHF. The CDR3 DNA reads TGTGCCAGCAGTTCGCCAGGGGATCAGCCCCAGCATTTT. Full variable domain (rest looked up from reference TRBV28 and TRBJ1-5): DVKVTQSSRYLVKRTGEKVFLECVQDMDHENMFWYRQDPGLGLRLIYFSYDVKMKEKGDIPEGYSVSREKKERFSLILESASTNQTSMYLCASSSPGDQPQHFGDGTRLSIL.

The chain employs TRBV12-3 or TRBV12-4 and TRBJ2-1, with 8 nucleotides matching TRBD2. The CDR3 runs to 16 residues. J was trimmed by 13 bases and V by 4 bases; bases with no gene match: 18. The CDR3 DNA sequence: TGTGCCAGCAGTTCCAACGTAGCGGGATACCAAGAGACCCAGTTCTTC. Translated: CASSSNVAGYQETQFF.

This clonotype occurred a few times. This rearrangement joins TRBV7-9 to TRBJ2-1, with D hard to call. CDR1 and CDR2 from the germline V gene are SEHNR and FQNEAQ (reference sequence). The CDR3 runs 13 residues. The ends were cut back, 1 base at V and 7 bases at J, with 8 bases in the middle. CDR3 amino acids: CASSLVSSNEQFF. CDR3 sequence (DNA): TGTGCCAGCAGCTTAGTATCCTCGAATGAGCAGTTCTTC.

This clonotype was detected only a few times. The J gene is TRBJ2-5, the V gene TRBV7-9; D not resolved. CDR3 length: 14 amino acids. Germline assignment: CDR1 SEHNR and CDR2 FQNEAQ (reference sequence). Trimming took off 3 bases at V and 2 bases at J, with 10 bases between the two ends. The CDR3 region is CASSFSKKQETQYF. The CDR3 DNA reads TGTGCCAGCAGCTTCTCAAAGAAACAAGAGACCCAGTACTTC.